Listed below are T cell receptor beta chains from one sample, sequenced in a study of cytomegalovirus exposure and HLA in healthy donors. Using immunoSEQ multiplex PCR, the repertoire was profiled, and TCRdb retains in-frame clones only, with some absent. The sample consists of around 200,000 clones, 70% to 85% of them appearing once. Sequenced: PBMCs. All receptors derive from a girl aged 2 to 10 in good health and CMV-seropositive. CDR3s include the opening cysteine and the closing phenylalanine or tryptophan. Each record gives: D gene, V gene, J gene, CDR3 protein. A D gene is named only where the DNA matches it firmly.

NA,TRBV18,TRBJ2-1,CASSPLTGGGNEQFF
TRBD2,TRBV7-3,TRBJ2-3,CASSPSGASTDTQYF
NA,TRBV11-2,TRBJ1-4,CASSLAGTYTNEKLFF
TRBD2,TRBV9,TRBJ2-1,CASSVVSSGTYNEQFF
NA,TRBV30,TRBJ1-5,CAWSELSNQPQHF
TRBD1,TRBV27,TRBJ2-3,CASSRRQGTTDTQYF
NA,TRBV9,TRBJ2-2,CASSVSTSTGELFF
TRBD2,TRBV30,TRBJ2-1,CAWSYGTSESNEQFF
NA,TRBV9,TRBJ1-1,CASSVGPEVSVYTEAFF
TRBD1,TRBV7-8,TRBJ1-6,CASSSGTAYSLGEPSPLHF
TRBD1,TRBV5-1,TRBJ1-4,CASSPGQGNEKLFF
NA,TRBV5-6,TRBJ2-7,CASSWTAAYEQYF
TRBD1,TRBV20-1,TRBJ2-7,CSAGTVYEQYF
NA,TRBV30,TRBJ1-6,CAWRQGGGSLRYSPLHF
TRBD1,TRBV27,TRBJ2-7,CASSRNPSRGFSYEQYF
NA,TRBV4-1,TRBJ1-3,CASSQDGVDRVSGNTIYF
NA,TRBV7-9,TRBJ1-4,CASSPTPQRGNEKLFF
NA,TRBV30,TRBJ2-5,CAWTKSQETQYF
NA,TRBV6-5,TRBJ1-1,CASSLRYGGSEAFF
TRBD2,TRBV4-2,TRBJ2-3,CASSLQRGFLTDTQYF
TRBD2,TRBV6-5,TRBJ2-1,CASSYGASGGAEQFF
NA,TRBV5-1,TRBJ2-3,CASSQTGRTLTDTQYF
TRBD2,TRBV28,TRBJ2-7,CASSYTGTSGTYEQYF
NA,TRBV11-3,TRBJ1-1,CASSHWQGTPEAFF
NA,TRBV11-1,TRBJ1-2,CATLPLGQGYGYTF
TRBD1,TRBV10-3,TRBJ1-1,CAISETGGRTEAFF
NA,TRBV2,TRBJ1-2,CASSTPPTGTYGYTF
NA,TRBV11-2,TRBJ2-1,CASSEERPLGNEQFF
TRBD1,TRBV2,TRBJ1-5,CASSRDRLNQPQHF
NA,TRBV5-1,TRBJ2-1,CASRTGVASPYNEQFF
NA,TRBV5-1,TRBJ2-2,CASSLGDTGELFF
TRBD2,TRBV14,TRBJ2-3,CASSRRLGGRIPDTQYF
NA,TRBV5-1,TRBJ1-4,CASSLFKGEKLFF
NA,TRBV7-8,TRBJ2-7,CASSFTSLGEQYF
TRBD2,TRBV5-1,TRBJ2-7,CASLSTSGNEQYF
NA,TRBV9,TRBJ1-1,CASSAGLTNTEAFF
TRBD2,TRBV11-3,TRBJ2-7,CASSELGLAYEQYF
NA,TRBV28,TRBJ2-1,CASGVLNFEQFF
NA,TRBV21-1,TRBJ2-1,CASSKYLPEGLAANEQFF
NA,TRBV10-3,TRBJ2-7,CAITQTQGSYEQYF
TRBD1,TRBV10-3,TRBJ1-1,CAIKQGQGIEAFF
TRBD2,TRBV6-5,NA,CASRAGLNYEQYF
TRBD1,TRBV15,TRBJ1-2,CATRMTGLSYGYTF
NA,TRBV15,TRBJ1-5,CATSNYRGGQPQHF
NA,TRBV7-3,TRBJ1-2,CASSLAPGSVEGYTF
NA,TRBV19,TRBJ2-3,CASSIGFGGGTDTQYF
NA,TRBV29-1,TRBJ1-4,CSVIGGVRSEKLFF
TRBD1,TRBV2,TRBJ1-2,CASRPGQGTPLRGYTF
NA,TRBV7-6,TRBJ2-3,CASSLGQITDTQYF
NA,TRBV28,TRBJ2-1,CASSFGSSYNEQFF
TRBD1,TRBV9,TRBJ1-1,CASSVVDRGNTEAFF
NA,TRBV28,TRBJ2-3,CASNAGLNTDTQYF
TRBD1,TRBV27,TRBJ1-2,CASSSLGRDRVKGYTF
NA,TRBV10-3,TRBJ1-3,CAISPRPSSGNTIYF
TRBD1,TRBV7-3,TRBJ2-3,CASSLRTGGIASTDTQYF
TRBD2,TRBV19,TRBJ2-5,CASSIWLAGQETQYF
NA,TRBV7-9,TRBJ2-2,CASRGEAGELFF
TRBD2,TRBV6-1,TRBJ2-3,CASSEARGGLTDTQYF
TRBD1,TRBV7-3,TRBJ1-1,CASSPRGQGAGNTEAFF
NA,TRBV4-2,TRBJ2-3,CASSQGWNRLDLGLDTQYF